What follows are 15 T cell receptor beta chains derived from one specimen sequenced in a study of T cell repertoires in cytomegalovirus infection. In TCRdb, the reads were re-called with MiXCR into one record per CDR3 protein. The table shows 680,000 or so distinct CDR3 sequences, with approximately 40% occurring only once. Sequenced sample: PBMCs. The receptors were sampled from a human donor in good health (CMV status not recorded). Some clones in this sample may be carry-over from other donors' samples.

J is TRBJ2-6 and V is TRBV19; TRBD1 is a possible D gene (6 bases). V lost 6 bases and J lost 2, with 11 bases in between. The CDR3 is 15 residues long. Germline V lookup: CDR1 LNHDA, CDR2 SQIVND (reference sequence). The CDR3 DNA sequence: TGTGCCAGTAGAAGGGGGTTGGCTGGGGCCAACGTCCTGACTTTC. Translation gives CASRRGLAGANVLTF.

This chain connects TRBV19 to TRBJ2-2, with D perhaps TRBD2 (5 bases). This CDR3 spans 16 amino acids. The ends were cut back, 3 bases at V and 3 bases at J, with 14 bases in the middle. The V gene's germline CDR1 is LNHDA and CDR2 SQIVND (reference sequence). CDR3 loop: CASSMPRGQDTGELFF. In DNA, the CDR3 is TGTGCCAGTAGTATGCCTCGAGGGCAGGACACCGGGGAGCTGTTTTTT.

This clonotype was detected only a few times. J is TRBJ1-2 and V is TRBV6-1, with D perhaps matching TRBD1 (5 bases). Trimming took off 5 bases at V and 9 bases at J, with 16 bases between the two ends. Germline V gene lookup returns CDR1 MNHNS and CDR2 SASEGT. This CDR3 spans 13 amino acids. The CDR3 spells CASSPMGLGRYTF. CDR3 sequence (DNA): TGTGCCAGCAGTCCCATGGGTTTGGGACGCTACACCTTC.

In regard to this clonotype: The junction departs from germline at one end; a sequencing error may be responsible. The chain joins TRBV6-8 to TRBJ1-2; D not resolved. The CDR3 spans 13 residues. CDR1 MNHGY and CDR2 SAAAGT come from the germline V gene. CDR3 coding DNA: TGTGACAGCAGTTACGGAGCAGACTATGGCTACACCTTC. Translating gives CDSSYGADYGYTF.

This rearrangement joins TRBV28 to TRBJ1-3; D call uncertain. The CDR3 is 13 amino acids. The germline V gene encodes CDR1 MDHEN and CDR2 SYDVKM. V was shortened by 8 bases and J by 1 base, with 9 bases between the two germline ends. CDR3 region: CASGEVSGNTIYF. CDR3 nucleotides: TGTGCCAGCGGGGAAGTTTCTGGAAACACCATATATTTT.

The sample holds a few counts of this clonotype. This chain connects TRBV19 to TRBJ2-2, with TRBD2 as a possible D gene (6 bases). The CDR3 is made up of 14 amino acids. Trimming pared 3 bases from V and 4 bases from J, leaving 9 bases between. Looked up from germline, CDR1 is LNHDA and CDR2 is SQIVND (reference sequence). This CDR3 is CASSMGGATGELFF. CDR3 DNA sequence: TGTGCCAGTAGTATGGGCGGGGCCACCGGGGAGCTGTTTTTT.

This chain uses TRBV7-4 with TRBJ2-3, with 9 bases identical to TRBD1. CDR3 length equals 18 residues. Losses at the gene ends were 5 bases for V and 4 bases for J; bases not matched to a gene: 16. From germline, CDR1 is SGHVT and CDR2 SQSDAQ. The CDR3 sequence is CASSVTPGQGNLADTQYF. The CDR3 nucleotides are TGTGCCAGCAGCGTTACCCCGGGACAGGGAAATCTGGCAGATACGCAGTATTTT.

The chain has TRBV14 and TRBJ2-5, with 8 bases aligning to TRBD2. The CDR3 length is 15 residues. Trimming took 2 bases from V and 3 from J; bases not matched to a gene: 5. Germline assignment: CDR1 SGHDN and CDR2 FVKESK. This CDR3 reads CASSQQRGPKETQYF. Written as DNA, the CDR3 is TGTGCCAGCAGCCAACAGCGGGGGCCAAAAGAGACCCAGTACTTC.

Concerning this clonotype: A much larger clone lies one base from this, so it may be a read error. The chain has TRBV7-9 and TRBJ1-1, with no clear D. Trimming removed 0 bases at V and 7 bases at J, with 3 bases between. This CDR3 comprises 11 residues. CDR1 and CDR2 (germline): SEHNR, FQNEAQ (reference sequence). This chain's CDR3 is CASSLASEAFF. The CDR3 DNA reads TGTGCCAGCAGCTTAGCCAGTGAAGCTTTCTTT.

This clonotype was counted only a few times. The rearrangement joins TRBV12-3 or TRBV12-4 to TRBJ2-3, with 8 bases lining up with TRBD2. The CDR3 sequence is 14 residues long. With V trimmed by 5 bases and J by 4 bases, 5 bases remained unmatched. The CDR3 region has the DNA TGTGCCAGCAGTCTTAGCGGGAACGCAGATACGCAGTATTTT. Translating gives CASSLSGNADTQYF.

The rearrangement joins TRBV2 to TRBJ2-7, with 9 bases lining up with TRBD2. This CDR3 spans 14 amino acids. Trimming at V came to 4 bases and at J to 4 bases, leaving 5 bases not matched to a gene. CDR1 and CDR2 from the germline V gene are SNHLY and FYNNEI. CDR3 amino acids: CASSGSGSFYEQYF. In DNA form, the CDR3 reads TGTGCCAGCAGTGGTAGCGGGAGTTTTTACGAGCAGTACTTC. Supplemented by reference TRBV2 and TRBJ2-7, the full variable domain reads EPEVTQTPSHQVTQMGQEVILRCVPISNHLYFYWYRQILGQKVEFLVSFYNNEISEKSEIFDDQFSVERPDGSNFTLKIRSTKLEDSAMYFCASSGSGSFYEQYFGPGTRLTVT.

This clonotype was picked up many times. The V call is TRBV7-8, the J call TRBJ1-5; possible D gene TRBD1, 5 bases. CDR1 and CDR2 from the germline V gene are SGHVS and FQNEAQ. The ends were cut back, 4 bases at V and 7 bases at J, with 26 bases in the middle. The CDR3 consists of 18 residues. CDR3 in amino acids: CASSSSLLQGGRGQPQHF. CDR3 bases: TGTGCCAGCAGCTCCTCCCTCTTGCAGGGCGGCCGGGGCCAGCCCCAGCATTTT.

V gene TRBV28 combines with J gene TRBJ1-1; D may be TRBD1 (5 bases). This CDR3 contains 14 residues. CDR1 and CDR2 (germline): MDHEN, SYDVKM. The V end was cut by 6 bases, the J end by 0 bases, with 11 bases between. The CDR3 DNA is TGTGCCAGCAGGGCTGACAGACTGAACACTGAAGCTTTCTTT. As protein: CASRADRLNTEAFF.

This clonotype was detected a few times. This sequence joins TRBV28 and TRBJ2-7; no clear D gene. This CDR3 has 14 residues. The V end lost 8 bases, the J end lost 1 base, and 15 bases lay between the germline ends. Germline lookup yields CDR1 MDHEN and CDR2 SYDVKM. In DNA, the CDR3 is TGTGCCAGCGCGCCCGGGCCCCATTCCTACGAGCAGTACTTC. As protein: CASAPGPHSYEQYF.

The CDR3 sequence is CASSTGMENSPLHF. The CDR3 DNA sequence: TGTGCCAGCTCAACAGGCATGGAGAATTCACCCCTCCACTTT. The chain is built from TRBV18 and TRBJ1-6; possibly TRBD1 for D (5 bases). Germline loops: CDR1 KGHSH, CDR2 LQKENI. The CDR3 loop spans 14 amino acids. Trimming stripped 5 bases from V and 7 bases from J, with 12 bases between.